What follows is one T cell receptor beta chain and its context. What it binds is unknown. This entry comes from a study of CD8+ T cells in alopecia areata. Findings and limits, study-wide: Lesional tissue from the scalp (especially in alopecia totalis/universalis) showed higher clonality than normal scalp.

Once RNA had been extracted, it was reverse transcribed into cDNA to act as the sequencing template. Libraries were prepared by immunoSEQ multiplex PCR; TCRdb keeps only in-frame clonotypes and omits some of them. In the table there are 100,000 to 120,000 clones, about 50% of which are singletons. This CDR3 has 13 residues. CDR1 is SQVTM, CDR2 ANQGSEA, per germline. V was clipped by 6 bases and J by 5 bases; unmatched bases: 7. Lesional scalp tissue (obtained by punch biopsy) and peripheral blood were collected from alopecia areata patients. PBMCs provided sorted CD4+ and CD8+ T cells. The TCR sequence derives from a human donor with alopecia areata. Sequenced: NKG2D-low CD8+ T cells sorted from blood. V is TRBV29-1 and J is TRBJ2-5; 9 nucleotides align to TRBD2. The CDR3 sequence: CSVVAGASETQYF. The CDR3 DNA reads TGCAGCGTGGTAGCGGGAGCGAGCGAGACCCAGTACTTC.